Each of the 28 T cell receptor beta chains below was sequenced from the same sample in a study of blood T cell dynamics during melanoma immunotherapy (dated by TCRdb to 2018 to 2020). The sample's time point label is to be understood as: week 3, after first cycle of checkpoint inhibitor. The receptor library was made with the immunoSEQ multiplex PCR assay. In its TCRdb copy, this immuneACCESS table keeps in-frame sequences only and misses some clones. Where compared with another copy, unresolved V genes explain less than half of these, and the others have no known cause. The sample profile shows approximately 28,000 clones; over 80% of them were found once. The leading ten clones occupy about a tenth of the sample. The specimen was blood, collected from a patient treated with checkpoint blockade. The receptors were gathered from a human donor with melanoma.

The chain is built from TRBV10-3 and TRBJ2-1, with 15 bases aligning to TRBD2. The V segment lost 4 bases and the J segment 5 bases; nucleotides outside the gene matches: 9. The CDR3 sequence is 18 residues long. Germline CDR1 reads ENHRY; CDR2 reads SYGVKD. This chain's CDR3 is CAISGDRTSGRENNEQFF. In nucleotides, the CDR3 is TGTGCCATCAGTGGGGATAGGACTAGCGGGAGGGAAAACAATGAGCAGTTCTTC.

The CDR3 coding sequence is TGCGCCAGCAGCCAAGTTGCGACACCCCCTTACACAGATACGCAGTATTTT. It codes for CASSQVATPPYTDTQYF. The chain has TRBV4-1 and TRBJ2-3; D is undetermined. Trimming took 1 base from V and 2 from J, leaving 16 bases between them. Germline values: CDR1 MGHRA, CDR2 YSYEKL. The CDR3 is 17 amino acids.

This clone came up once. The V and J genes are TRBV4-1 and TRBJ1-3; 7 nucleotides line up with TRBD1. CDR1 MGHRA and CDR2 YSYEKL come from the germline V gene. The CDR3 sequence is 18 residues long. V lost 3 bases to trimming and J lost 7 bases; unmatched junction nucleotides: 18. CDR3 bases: TGCGCCAGCAGCCAGGATATTGGGACAGTCGTTCTCTGGAACACCATATATTTT. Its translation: CASSQDIGTVVLWNTIYF.

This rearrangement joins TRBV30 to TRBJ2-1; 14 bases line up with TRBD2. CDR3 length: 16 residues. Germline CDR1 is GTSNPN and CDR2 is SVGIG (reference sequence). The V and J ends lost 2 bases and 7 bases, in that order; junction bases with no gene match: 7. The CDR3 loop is CAWSPGTSGGGNEQFF. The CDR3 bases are TGTGCCTGGAGTCCTGGGACTAGCGGGGGCGGGAATGAGCAGTTCTTC. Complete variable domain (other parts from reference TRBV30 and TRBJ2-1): SQTIHQWPATLVQPVGSPLSLECTVEGTSNPNLYWYRQAAGRGLQLLFYSVGIGQISSEVPQNLSASRPQDRQFILSSKKLLLSDSGFYLCAWSPGTSGGGNEQFFGPGTRLTVL.

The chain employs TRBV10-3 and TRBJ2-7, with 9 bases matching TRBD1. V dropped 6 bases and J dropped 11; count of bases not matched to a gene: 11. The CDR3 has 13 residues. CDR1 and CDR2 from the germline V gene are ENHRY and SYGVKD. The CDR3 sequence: CAIRPGQGVHEYF. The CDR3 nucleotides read TGTGCCATCAGACCGGGACAGGGAGTTCATGAGTACTTC.

CDR3 coding DNA: TGTGCCAGCAGCTTGGGCGGGGACTATGGCTACACCTTC. Translated: CASSLGGDYGYTF. The chain carries TRBV5-5 and TRBJ1-2; D uncertain. CDR1 and CDR2 (germline): SGHKS, YYEKEE (reference sequence). The CDR3 length is 13 residues. Trimming cost V 0 bases and J 3 bases, with 6 bases left between them.

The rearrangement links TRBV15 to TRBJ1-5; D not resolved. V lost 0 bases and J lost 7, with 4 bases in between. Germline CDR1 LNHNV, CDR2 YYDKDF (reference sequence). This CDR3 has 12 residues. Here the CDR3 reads CATSRDQQPQHF. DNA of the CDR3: TGTGCCACCAGCAGAGATCAGCAGCCCCAGCATTTT.

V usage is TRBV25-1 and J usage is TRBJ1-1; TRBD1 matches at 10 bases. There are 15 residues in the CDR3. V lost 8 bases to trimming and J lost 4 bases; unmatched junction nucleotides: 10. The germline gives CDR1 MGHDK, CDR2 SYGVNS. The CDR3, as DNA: TGTGCCAGCTCTGGAAGGACAGGGGGTGCCACTGAAGCTTTCTTT. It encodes CASSGRTGGATEAFF.

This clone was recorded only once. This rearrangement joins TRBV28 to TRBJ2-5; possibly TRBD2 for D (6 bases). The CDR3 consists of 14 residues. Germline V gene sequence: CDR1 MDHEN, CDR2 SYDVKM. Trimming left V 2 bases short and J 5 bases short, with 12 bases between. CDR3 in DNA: TGTGCCAGCAGTTTACCGACTAGTGCCGAGACCCAGTACTTC. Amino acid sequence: CASSLPTSAETQYF. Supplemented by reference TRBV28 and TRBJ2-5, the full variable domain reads DVKVTQSSRYLVKRTGEKVFLECVQDMDHENMFWYRQDPGLGLRLIYFSYDVKMKEKGDIPEGYSVSREKKERFSLILESASTNQTSMYLCASSLPTSAETQYFGPGTRLLVL.

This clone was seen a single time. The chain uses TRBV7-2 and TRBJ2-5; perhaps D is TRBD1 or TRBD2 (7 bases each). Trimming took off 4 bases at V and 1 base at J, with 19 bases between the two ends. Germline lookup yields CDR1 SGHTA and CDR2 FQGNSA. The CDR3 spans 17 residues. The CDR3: CASSSRRGRGGQETQYF. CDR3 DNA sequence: TGTGCCAGCAGCTCAAGGAGGGGCAGGGGGGGCCAAGAGACCCAGTACTTC.

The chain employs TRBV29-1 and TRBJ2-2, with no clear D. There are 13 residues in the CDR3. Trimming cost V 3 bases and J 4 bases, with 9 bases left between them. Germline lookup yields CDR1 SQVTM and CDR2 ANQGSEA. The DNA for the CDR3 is TGCAGCGTTGATATTCACACCACCGGGGAGCTGTTTTTT. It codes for CSVDIHTTGELFF.

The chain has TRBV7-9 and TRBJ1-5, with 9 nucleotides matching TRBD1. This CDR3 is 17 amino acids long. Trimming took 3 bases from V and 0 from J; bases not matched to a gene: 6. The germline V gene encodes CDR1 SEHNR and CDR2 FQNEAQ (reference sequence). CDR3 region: CASSLGTGSDSNQPQHF. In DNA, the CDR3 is TGTGCCAGCAGCTTGGGGACAGGGTCGGATAGCAATCAGCCCCAGCATTTT.

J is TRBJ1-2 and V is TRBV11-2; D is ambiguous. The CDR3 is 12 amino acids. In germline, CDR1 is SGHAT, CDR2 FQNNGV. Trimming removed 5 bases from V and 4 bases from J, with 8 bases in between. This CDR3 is CASSAVGYGYTF. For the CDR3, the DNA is TGTGCCAGCAGCGCCGTAGGCTATGGCTACACCTTC.

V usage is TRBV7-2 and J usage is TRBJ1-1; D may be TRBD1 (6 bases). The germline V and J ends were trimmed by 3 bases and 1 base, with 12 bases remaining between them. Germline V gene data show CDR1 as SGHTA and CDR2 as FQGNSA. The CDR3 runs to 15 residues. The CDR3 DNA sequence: TGTGCCAGCAGCTTTGGGGGCACACGGAACACTGAAGCTTTCTTT. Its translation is CASSFGGTRNTEAFF.

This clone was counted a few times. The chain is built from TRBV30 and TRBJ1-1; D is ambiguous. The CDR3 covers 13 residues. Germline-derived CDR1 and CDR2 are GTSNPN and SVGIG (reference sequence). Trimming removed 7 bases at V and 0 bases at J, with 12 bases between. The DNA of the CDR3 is TGTGCCTTGGAGGACGCAGTGAACACTGAAGCTTTCTTT. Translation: CALEDAVNTEAFF.

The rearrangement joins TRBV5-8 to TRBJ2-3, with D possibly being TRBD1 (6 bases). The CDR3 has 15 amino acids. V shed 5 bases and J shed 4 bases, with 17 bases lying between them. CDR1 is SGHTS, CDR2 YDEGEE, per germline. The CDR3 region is CASREPGHLADTQYF. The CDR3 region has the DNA TGTGCCAGCAGGGAACCGGGACACTTGGCAGATACGCAGTATTTT.

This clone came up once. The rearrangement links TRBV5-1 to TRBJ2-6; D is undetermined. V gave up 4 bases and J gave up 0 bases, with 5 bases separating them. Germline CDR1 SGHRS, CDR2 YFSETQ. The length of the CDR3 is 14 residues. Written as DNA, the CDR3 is TGCGCCAGCAGCCCGAGCTCTGGGGCCAACGTCCTGACTTTC. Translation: CASSPSSGANVLTF. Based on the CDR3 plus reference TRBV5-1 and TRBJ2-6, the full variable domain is KAGVTQTPRYLIKTRGQQVTLSCSPISGHRSVSWYQQTPGQGLQFLFEYFSETQRNKGNFPGRFSGRQFSNSRSEMNVSTLELGDSALYLCASSPSSGANVLTFGAGSRLTVL.

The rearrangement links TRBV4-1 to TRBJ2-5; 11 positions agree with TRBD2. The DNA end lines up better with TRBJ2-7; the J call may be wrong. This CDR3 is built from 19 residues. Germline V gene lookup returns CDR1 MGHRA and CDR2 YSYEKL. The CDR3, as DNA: TGCGCCAGCAGCCAAGATCCCCTCGACCCCACTAGCGGGAGCTACGAGCAGTACTTC. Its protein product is CASSQDPLDPTSGSYEQYF.

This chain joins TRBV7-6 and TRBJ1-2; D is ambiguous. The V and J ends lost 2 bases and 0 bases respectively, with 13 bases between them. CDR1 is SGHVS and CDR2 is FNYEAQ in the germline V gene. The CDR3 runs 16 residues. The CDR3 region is CASSLSPDYTNYGYTF. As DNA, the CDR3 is TGTGCCAGCAGCTTAAGCCCAGACTATACTAACTATGGCTACACCTTC.

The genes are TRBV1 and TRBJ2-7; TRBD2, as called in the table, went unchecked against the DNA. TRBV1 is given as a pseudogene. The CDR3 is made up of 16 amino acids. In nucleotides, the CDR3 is TGCACCAGCAGCCAAGACTCGGGCGGGGGGGCCAACGAGCAGTACTTC. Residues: CTSSQDSGGGANEQYF.

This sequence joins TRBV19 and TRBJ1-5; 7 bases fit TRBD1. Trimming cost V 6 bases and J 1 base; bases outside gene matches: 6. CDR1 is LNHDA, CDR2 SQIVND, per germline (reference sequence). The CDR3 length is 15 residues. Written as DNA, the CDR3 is TGTGCCAGTAGGGTAACAGGGGACAGCAATCAGCCCCAGCATTTT. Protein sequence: CASRVTGDSNQPQHF. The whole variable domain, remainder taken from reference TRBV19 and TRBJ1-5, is DGGITQSPKYLFRKEGQNVTLSCEQNLNHDAMYWYRQDPGQGLRLIYYSQIVNDFQKGDIAEGYSVSREKKESFPLTVTSAQKNPTAFYLCASRVTGDSNQPQHFGDGTRLSIL.

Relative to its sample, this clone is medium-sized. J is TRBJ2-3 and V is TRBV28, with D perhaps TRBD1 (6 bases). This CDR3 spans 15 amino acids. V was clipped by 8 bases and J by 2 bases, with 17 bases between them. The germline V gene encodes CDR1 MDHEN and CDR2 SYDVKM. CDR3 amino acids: CASPGPGAPTDTQYF. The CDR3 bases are TGTGCCAGCCCTGGGCCAGGGGCGCCCACAGATACGCAGTATTTT.

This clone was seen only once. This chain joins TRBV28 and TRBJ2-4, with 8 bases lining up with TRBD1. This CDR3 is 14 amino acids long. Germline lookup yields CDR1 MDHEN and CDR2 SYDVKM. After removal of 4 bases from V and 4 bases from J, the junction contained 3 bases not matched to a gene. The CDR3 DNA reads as TGTGCCAGCAGTTCAGGGACAGGTAAAAACATTCAGTACTTC. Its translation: CASSSGTGKNIQYF.

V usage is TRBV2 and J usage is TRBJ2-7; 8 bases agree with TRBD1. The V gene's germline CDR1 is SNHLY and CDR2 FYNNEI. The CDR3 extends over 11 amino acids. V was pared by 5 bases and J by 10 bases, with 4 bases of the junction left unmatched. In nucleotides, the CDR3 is TGTGCCAGCAGTTGGGGACAGGTCCAGTACTTC. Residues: CASSWGQVQYF.

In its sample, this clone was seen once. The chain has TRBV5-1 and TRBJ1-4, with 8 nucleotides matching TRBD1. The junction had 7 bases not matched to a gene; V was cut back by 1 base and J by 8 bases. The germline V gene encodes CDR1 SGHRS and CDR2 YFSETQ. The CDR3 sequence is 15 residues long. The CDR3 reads CASSLNDRGGEKLFF. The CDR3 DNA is TGCGCCAGCAGCTTGAATGACAGGGGAGGCGAAAAACTGTTTTTT.

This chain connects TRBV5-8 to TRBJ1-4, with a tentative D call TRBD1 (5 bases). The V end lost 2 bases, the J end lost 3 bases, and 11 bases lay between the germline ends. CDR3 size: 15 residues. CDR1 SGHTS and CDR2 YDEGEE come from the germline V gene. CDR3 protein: CASSFRVGSNEKLFF. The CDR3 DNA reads TGTGCCAGCAGCTTCAGGGTGGGATCTAATGAAAAACTGTTTTTT.

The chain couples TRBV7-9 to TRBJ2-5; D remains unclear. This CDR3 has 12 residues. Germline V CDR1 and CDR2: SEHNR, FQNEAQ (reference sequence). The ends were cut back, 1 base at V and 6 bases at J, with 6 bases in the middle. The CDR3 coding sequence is TGTGCCAGCAGCTTAGGCCAGAAGACCCAGTACTTC. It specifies CASSLGQKTQYF.

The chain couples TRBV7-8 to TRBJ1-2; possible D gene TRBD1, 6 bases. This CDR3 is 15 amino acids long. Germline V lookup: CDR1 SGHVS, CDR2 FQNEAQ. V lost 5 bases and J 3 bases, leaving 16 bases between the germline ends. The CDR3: CASSPDGGGHYGYTF. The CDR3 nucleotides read TGTGCCAGCAGCCCAGACGGGGGGGGCCACTATGGCTACACCTTC. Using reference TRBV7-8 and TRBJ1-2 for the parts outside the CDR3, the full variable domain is GAGVSQSPRYKVAKRGQDVALRCDPISGHVSLFWYQQALGQGPEFLTYFQNEAQLDKSGLPSDRFFAERPEGSVSTLKIQRTQQEDSAVYLCASSPDGGGHYGYTFGSGTRLTVV.